Sequencing of this T cell receptor (beta chain) was carried out in a study of beta chain features in type 1 diabetes. The study's findings and limits: Researchers report that Type 1 diabetes patients had moderately but significantly shorter TCRB CDR3s across all four CD4+ subsets. HLA influence on TCRB rearrangement stayed unresolved here. Short templates might get an advantage during PCR, and this would be equal in patients and controls. Compared to healthy donors, patients appeared to have naive, central memory and Treg TCRB repertoires that were more alike.

CDR3 length equals 14 residues. In germline, CDR1 is MNHNS, CDR2 SASEGT. V lost 5 bases, J lost 4 bases, and 14 bases lay in between. Worth noting for this clone: Its antigen remains unidentified.

The whole isolated RNA underwent reverse transcription, so sequencing captured expressed TCRB transcripts. The repertoire was sequenced with immunoSEQ multiplex PCR; TCRdb's copy has only in-frame clones and lacks some. Of around 650,000 clones listed, approximately 13% are singletons. The clonotype was recovered from a man aged 25 to 40 with type 1 diabetes. The rearrangement links TRBV6-1 to TRBJ1-2; D not certain. The specimen was naive CD4+ T cells from blood. The CDR3 reads CASSPAVVGYGYTF. The CDR3 DNA reads as TGTGCCAGCAGTCCCGCAGTGGTCGGCTATGGCTACACCTTC.